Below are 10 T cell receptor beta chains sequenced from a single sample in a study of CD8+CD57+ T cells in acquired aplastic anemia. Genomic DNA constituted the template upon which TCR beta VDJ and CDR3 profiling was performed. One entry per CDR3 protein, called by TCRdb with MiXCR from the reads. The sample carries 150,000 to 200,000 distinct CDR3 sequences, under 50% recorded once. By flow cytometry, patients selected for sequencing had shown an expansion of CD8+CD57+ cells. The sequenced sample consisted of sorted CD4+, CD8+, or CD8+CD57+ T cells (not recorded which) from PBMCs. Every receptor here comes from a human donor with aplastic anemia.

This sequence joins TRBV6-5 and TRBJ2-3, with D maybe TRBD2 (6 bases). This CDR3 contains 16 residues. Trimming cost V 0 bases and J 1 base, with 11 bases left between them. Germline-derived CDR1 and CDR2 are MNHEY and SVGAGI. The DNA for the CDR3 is TGTGCCAGCAGTTACTCCTTGGAGGGAGGCACAGATACGCAGTATTTT. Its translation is CASSYSLEGGTDTQYF.

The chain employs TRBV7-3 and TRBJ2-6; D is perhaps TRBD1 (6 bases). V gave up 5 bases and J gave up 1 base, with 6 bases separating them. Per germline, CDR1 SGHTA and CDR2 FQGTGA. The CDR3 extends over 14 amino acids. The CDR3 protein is CASSTGSGANVLTF. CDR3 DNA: TGTGCCAGCAGCACAGGGTCTGGGGCCAACGTCCTGACTTTC.

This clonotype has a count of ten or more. The CDR3 DNA sequence: TGTGCCAGCAGCTTAGATCGGGGGGACGCCTACACCTTC. It yields the protein CASSLDRGDAYTF. This chain connects TRBV11-2 to TRBJ1-2; D might be TRBD1 (5 bases). V lost 0 bases and J 10 bases, leaving 12 bases between the germline ends. The CDR3 sequence is 13 residues long. CDR1 is SGHAT, CDR2 FQNNGV, per germline. Combining the CDR3 with reference TRBV11-2 and TRBJ1-2 gives the whole variable domain EAGVAQSPRYKIIEKRQSVAFWCNPISGHATLYWYQQILGQGPKLLIQFQNNGVVDDSQLPKDRFSAERLKGVDSTLKIQPAKLEDSAVYLCASSLDRGDAYTFGSGTRLTVV.

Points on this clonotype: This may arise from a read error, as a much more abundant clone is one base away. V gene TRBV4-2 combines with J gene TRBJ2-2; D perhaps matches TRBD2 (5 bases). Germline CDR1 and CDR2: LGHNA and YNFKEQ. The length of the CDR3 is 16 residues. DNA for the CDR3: TGTGCCAGCATCCAATCGGGCAGGCCGAACACCGGGGAGCTGCTTTTT. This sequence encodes CASIQSGRPNTGELLF.

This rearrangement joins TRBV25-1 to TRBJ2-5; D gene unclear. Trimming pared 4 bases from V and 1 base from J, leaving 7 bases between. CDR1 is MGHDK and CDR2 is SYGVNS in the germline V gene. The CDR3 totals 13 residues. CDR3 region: CASSGTVQETQYF. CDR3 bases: TGTGCCAGCAGTGGTACAGTCCAAGAGACCCAGTACTTC. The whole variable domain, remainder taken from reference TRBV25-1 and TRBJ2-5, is EADIYQTPRYLVIGTGKKITLECSQTMGHDKMYWYQQDPGMELHLIHYSYGVNSTEKGDLSSESTVSRIRTEHFPLTLESARPSHTSQYLCASSGTVQETQYFGPGTRLLVL.

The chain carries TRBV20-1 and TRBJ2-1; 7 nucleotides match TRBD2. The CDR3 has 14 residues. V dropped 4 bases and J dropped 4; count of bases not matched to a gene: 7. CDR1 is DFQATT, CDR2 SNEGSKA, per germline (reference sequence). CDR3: CSAIIGLGYNEQFF. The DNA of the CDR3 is TGCAGTGCTATTATCGGACTAGGATACAATGAGCAGTTCTTC.

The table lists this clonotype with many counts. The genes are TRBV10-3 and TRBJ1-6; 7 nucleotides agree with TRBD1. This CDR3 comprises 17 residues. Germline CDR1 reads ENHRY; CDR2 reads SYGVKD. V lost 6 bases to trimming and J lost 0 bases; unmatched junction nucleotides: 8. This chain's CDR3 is CAIRADRPSSYNSPLHF. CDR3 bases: TGTGCCATCAGGGCGGACAGGCCGAGCTCCTATAATTCACCCCTCCACTTT.

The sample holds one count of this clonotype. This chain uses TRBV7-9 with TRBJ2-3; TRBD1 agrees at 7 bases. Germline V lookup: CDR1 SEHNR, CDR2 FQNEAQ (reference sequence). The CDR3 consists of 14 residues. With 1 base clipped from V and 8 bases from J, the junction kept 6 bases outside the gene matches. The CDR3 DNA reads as TGTGCCAGCAGCTTAGACCGACAGGGTGGTACGCAGTATTTT. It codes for CASSLDRQGGTQYF. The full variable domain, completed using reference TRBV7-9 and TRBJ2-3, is DTGVSQNPRHKITKRGQNVTFRCDPISEHNRLYWYRQTLGQGPEFLTYFQNEAQLEKSRLLSDRFSAERPKGSFSTLEIQRTEQGDSAMYLCASSLDRQGGTQYFGPGTRLTVL.

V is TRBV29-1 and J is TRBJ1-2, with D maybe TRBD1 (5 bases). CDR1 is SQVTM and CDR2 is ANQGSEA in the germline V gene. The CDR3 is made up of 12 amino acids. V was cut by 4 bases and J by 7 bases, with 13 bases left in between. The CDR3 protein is CSVGGSGGGYTF. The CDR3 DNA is TGCAGCGTTGGGGGGAGCGGGGGTGGCTACACCTTC.

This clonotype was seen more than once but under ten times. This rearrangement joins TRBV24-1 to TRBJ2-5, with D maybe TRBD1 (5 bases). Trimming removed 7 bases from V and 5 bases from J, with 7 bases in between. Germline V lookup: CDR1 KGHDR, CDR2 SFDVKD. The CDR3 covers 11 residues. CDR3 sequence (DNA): TGTGCCACCAGCAAGGGGGAGACCCAGTACTTC. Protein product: CATSKGETQYF.